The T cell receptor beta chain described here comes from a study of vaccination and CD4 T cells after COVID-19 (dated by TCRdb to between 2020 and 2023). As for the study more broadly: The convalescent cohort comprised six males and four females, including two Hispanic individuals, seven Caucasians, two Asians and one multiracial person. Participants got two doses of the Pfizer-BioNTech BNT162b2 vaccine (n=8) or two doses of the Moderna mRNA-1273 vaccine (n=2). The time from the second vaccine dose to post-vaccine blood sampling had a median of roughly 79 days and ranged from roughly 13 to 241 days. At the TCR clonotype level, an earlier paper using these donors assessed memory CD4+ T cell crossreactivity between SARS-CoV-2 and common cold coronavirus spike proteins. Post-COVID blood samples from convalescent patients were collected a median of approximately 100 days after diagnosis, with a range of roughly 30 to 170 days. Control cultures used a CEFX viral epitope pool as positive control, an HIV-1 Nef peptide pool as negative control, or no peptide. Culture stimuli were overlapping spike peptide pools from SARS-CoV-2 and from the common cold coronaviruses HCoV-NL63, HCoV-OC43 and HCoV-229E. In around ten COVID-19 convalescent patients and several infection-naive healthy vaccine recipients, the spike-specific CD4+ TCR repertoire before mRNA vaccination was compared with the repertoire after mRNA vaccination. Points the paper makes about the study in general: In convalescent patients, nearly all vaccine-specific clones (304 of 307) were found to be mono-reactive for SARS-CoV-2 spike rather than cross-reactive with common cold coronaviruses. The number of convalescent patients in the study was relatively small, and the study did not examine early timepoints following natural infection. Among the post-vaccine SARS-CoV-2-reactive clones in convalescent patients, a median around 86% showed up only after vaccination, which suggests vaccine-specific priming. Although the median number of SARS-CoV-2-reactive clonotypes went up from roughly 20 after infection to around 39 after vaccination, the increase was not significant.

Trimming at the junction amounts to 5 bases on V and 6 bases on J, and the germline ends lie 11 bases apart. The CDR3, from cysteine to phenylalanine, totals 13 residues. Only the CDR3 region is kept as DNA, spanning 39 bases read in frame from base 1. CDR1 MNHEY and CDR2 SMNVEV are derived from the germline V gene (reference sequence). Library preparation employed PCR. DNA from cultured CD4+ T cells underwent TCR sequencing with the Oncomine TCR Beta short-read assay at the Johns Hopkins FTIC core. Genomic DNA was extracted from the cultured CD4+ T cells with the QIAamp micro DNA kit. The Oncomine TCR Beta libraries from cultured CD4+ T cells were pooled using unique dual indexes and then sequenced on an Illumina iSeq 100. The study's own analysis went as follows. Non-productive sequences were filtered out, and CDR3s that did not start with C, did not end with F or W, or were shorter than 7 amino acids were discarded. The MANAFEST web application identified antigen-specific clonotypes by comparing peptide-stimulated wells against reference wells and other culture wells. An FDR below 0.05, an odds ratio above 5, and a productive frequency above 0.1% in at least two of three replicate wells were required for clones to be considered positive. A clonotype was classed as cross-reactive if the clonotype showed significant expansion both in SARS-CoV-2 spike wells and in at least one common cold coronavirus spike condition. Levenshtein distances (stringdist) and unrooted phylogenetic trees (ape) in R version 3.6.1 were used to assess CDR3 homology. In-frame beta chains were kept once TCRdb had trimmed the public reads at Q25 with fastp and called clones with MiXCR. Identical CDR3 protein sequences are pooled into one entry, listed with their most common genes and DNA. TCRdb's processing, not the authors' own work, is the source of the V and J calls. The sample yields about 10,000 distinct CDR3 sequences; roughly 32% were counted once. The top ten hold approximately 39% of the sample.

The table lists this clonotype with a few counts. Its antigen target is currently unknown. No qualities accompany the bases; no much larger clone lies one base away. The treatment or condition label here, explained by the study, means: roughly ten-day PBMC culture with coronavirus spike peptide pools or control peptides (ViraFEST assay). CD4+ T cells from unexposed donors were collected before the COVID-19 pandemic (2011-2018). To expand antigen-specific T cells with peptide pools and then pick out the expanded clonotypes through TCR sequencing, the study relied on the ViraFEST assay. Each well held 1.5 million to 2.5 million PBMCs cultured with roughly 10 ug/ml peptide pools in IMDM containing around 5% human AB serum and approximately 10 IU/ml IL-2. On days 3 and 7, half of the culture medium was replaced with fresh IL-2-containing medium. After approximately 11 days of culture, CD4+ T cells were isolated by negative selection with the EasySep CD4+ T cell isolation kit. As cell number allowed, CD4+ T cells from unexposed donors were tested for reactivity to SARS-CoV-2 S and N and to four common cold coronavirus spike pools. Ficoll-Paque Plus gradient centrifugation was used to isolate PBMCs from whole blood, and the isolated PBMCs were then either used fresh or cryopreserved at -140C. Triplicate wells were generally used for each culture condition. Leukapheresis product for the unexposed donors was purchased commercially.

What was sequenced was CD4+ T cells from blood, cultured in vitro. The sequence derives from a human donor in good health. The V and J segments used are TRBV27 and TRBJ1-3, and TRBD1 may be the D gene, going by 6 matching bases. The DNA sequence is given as TGTGCCAGCAGTCCACAGGGTCTAAACACCATATATTTT. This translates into CASSPQGLNTIYF.